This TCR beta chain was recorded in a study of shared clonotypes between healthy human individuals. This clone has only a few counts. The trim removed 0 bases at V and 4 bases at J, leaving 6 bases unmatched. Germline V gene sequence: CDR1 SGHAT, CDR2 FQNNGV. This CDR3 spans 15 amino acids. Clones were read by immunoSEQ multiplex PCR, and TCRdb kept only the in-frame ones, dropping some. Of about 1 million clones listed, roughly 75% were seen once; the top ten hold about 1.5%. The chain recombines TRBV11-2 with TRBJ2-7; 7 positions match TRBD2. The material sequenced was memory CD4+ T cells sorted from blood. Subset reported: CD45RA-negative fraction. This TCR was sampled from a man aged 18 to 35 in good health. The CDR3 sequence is CASSLEGGRGYEQYF. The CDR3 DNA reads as TGTGCCAGCAGCTTAGAGGGCGGGAGAGGGTACGAGCAGTACTTC.